The sequence of this T cell receptor (beta chain) was determined in a study of prognosis after radiotherapy for stage I lung cancer (dated by TCRdb to the early 2020s). Notes on the research overall: Between early 2018 and 2019, some 18 stage I NSCLC patients were enrolled in Nanjing, China. Every patient was deemed medically inoperable, approximately 11 because of comorbidities and several because they refused surgery. Four of the 19 patients developed distant metastases after SBRT, at a median of about 7 months; the other 15 showed no significant progression. Peripheral blood TCR beta repertoires were profiled in stage I NSCLC patients before and after stereotactic body radiotherapy, and the study then linked these repertoires to distant failure. Tumor histology was squamous cell carcinoma in roughly 7 patients and adenocarcinoma in twelve. There were more than eleven patients with newly diagnosed primary stage I lung tumors and a handful of patients with oligometastatic NSCLC after surgical resection of the primary tumor. SBRT was not combined with any concurrent therapy in any patient. A total of about 38 blood samples from approximately 19 patients were sequenced, with one sample obtained before and one obtained after SBRT for each patient. Ages in the cohort of about a dozen men and about six women ranged from about 50 to 84 years, with a median of 74. SBRT was given in 3 to 5 fractions with a biologically effective dose of at least 100 Gy, using image-guided IMRT or VMAT.

The TCR beta CDR3 region was amplified from genomic DNA by two rounds of multiplex PCR. The first PCR round used primers specific to each TRBV and TRBJ gene, and the primer sequences were filed in Chinese patent CN105087789A. Universal primers were used in the second round of PCR. The Roche High Pure PCR Template Preparation Kit was used to extract genomic DNA from frozen PBMCs. Paired-end sequencing with 151 bp reads was performed on the libraries using an Illumina HiSeq 3000. The authors' pipeline ran thus. CutAdapt was used to discard raw reads that did not contain the multiplex PCR primer sequences. High-quality paired reads were merged into contigs with PEAR. By alignment to reference sequences, MiXCR assigned TRB V, D and J gene segments to each contig. To remove sequencing errors, CDR3 sequences were clustered according to base quality and sequence similarity. Shannon entropy normalized by the natural log of productive TCR sequence number was used as the measure of diversity. Clonality was computed as one minus the ratio of Shannon entropy to the natural log of the number of unique clonotypes. Using the Youden index from ROC curves, the researchers picked the repertoire-metric cut-offs for progression-free survival, and all analyses were carried out in R 3.5.3. TCRdb reworked the public reads: Q25 trimming with fastp, MiXCR clone assembly, productive beta chains retained. Every distinct CDR3 protein forms one entry, paired with its most common genes and DNA. The V and J calls were determined by TCRdb, not by the authors. This sample lists 25,000 to 35,000 distinct CDR3 sequences; roughly 50% were detected once. The ten largest clones add up to more than 12% of the sample.

All patients had node-negative disease on CT and PET/CT, and none had a history of other malignancies or had previously received chemotherapy or radiotherapy. At each of the two time points, 6 to 7.5 milliliters of peripheral venous blood were collected into EDTA tubes. Ficoll-Paque Plus density-gradient centrifugation was used to isolate PBMCs. Immediately after collection, samples were stored at -80 degrees C until analysis. Beyond this particular receptor, the publication reports: No determination of tumor specificity was made for expanded TCR clones. After SBRT, the count of unique TCR clones dropped from a median of roughly 10,000 beforehand to more than 6,000 afterward (Wilcoxon paired P=0.011). Post-SBRT Shannon entropy and its change from baseline were lower in patients who developed distant metastases; baseline Shannon entropy was not associated with metastases. Differences by metastasis status were reportedly seen in TRBV and TRBJ usage frequencies, involving two V genes at baseline and, after SBRT, roughly ten V genes and two J genes. All reported P values were unadjusted for multiple comparisons. The small cohort and short follow-up limited the study, so independent validation of the findings is needed.

A distance of 15 bases separates the germline ends of V and J, which lose 4 bases and 6 bases respectively. Taken from cysteine to phenylalanine, the CDR3 has 14 residues. The DNA shown is the 42-base CDR3, in frame from base 1. Reading the germline V gene gives CDR1 MDHEN and CDR2 SYDVKM. This clonotype was seen just once. Its cognate antigen has yet to be identified. No clone much larger than this one lies a single base away; base qualities are absent. A single read counts as weak evidence. The chain couples TRBV28 to TRBJ1-2; a weak D assignment points to TRBD1 (5 bases agree). The specimen was PBMCs, collected before or after stereotactic body radiation therapy (not recorded which). The sequence came from a donor of 50 years or more with non-small cell lung cancer. The DNA sequence follows: TGTGCCAGCAGTTATGGGGGGTACTCGAATGGCTACACCTTC. This sequence encodes CASSYGGYSNGYTF.